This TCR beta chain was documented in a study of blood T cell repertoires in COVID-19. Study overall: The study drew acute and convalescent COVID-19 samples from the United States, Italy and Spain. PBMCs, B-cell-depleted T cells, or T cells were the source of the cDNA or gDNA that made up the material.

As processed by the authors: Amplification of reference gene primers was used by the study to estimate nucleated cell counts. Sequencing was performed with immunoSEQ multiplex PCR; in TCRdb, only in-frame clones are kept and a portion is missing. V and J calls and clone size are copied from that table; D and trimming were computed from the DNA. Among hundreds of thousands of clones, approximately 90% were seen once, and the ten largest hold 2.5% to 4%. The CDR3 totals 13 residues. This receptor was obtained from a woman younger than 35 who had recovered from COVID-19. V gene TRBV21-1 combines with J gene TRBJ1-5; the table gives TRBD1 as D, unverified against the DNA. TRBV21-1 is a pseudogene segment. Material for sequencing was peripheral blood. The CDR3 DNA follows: TGTGCCAGCGGGGCAAGTGGCAATCAGCCCCAGCATTTT. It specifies CASGASGNQPQHF.